These 18 T cell receptor beta chains were all obtained from the same sample, sequenced in a study of T cell responses to AZD1222 COVID-19 vaccine. Produced via immunoSEQ multiplex PCR; TCRdb's table is partial and in-frame only. The sample consists of some 150,000 clones, approximately 88% of them appearing once. Sequences were derived from peripheral blood, sampled on day 0 of AZD1222 vaccination. Source of these receptors: an adult in good health.

This clone was detected once. The CDR3 here is CASTYASGDSYEQYF. The CDR3 coding sequence is TGCGCCAGCACTTATGCTAGCGGAGACTCCTACGAGCAGTACTTC. The rearrangement joins TRBV10-2 to TRBJ2-7, with TRBD2 identical over 7 bases. V was clipped by 7 bases and J by 0 bases; unmatched bases: 9. The CDR3 spans 15 residues. Per germline, CDR1 WSHSY and CDR2 SAAADI.

The chain uses TRBV27 and TRBJ2-3; D is perhaps TRBD2 (6 bases). The germline V gene has CDR1 MNHEY and CDR2 SMNVEV (reference sequence). V dropped 3 bases and J dropped 0 bases, with 10 bases sitting between them. The CDR3 contains 15 residues. Here the CDR3 reads CASSFRGGSTDTQYF. In DNA, the CDR3 is TGTGCCAGCAGTTTCCGTGGGGGGAGCACAGATACGCAGTATTTT.

This clone was seen many times. This sequence joins TRBV4-3 and TRBJ1-4; D gene uncertain. V lost 3 bases, J lost 8 bases, and 16 bases lay in between. Germline-derived CDR1 and CDR2 are LGHNA and YSLEER. This CDR3 comprises 15 residues. CDR3 residues: CASSQVGSGREKLFF. DNA of the CDR3: TGCGCCAGCAGCCAGGTGGGCAGCGGTAGAGAAAAACTGTTTTTT.

This sequence joins TRBV27 and TRBJ1-5; 8 positions match TRBD1. This CDR3 comprises 15 residues. Per germline, CDR1 MNHEY and CDR2 SMNVEV (reference sequence). After removal of 6 bases from V and 2 bases from J, the junction contained 6 bases not matched to a gene. CDR3 residues: CASSPTGVGNQPQHF. In DNA form, the CDR3 reads TGTGCCAGCAGCCCGACAGGGGTGGGCAATCAGCCCCAGCATTTT.

V usage is TRBV27 and J usage is TRBJ2-7; weak D call: TRBD1 (7 bases). The germline V and J ends were trimmed by 2 bases and 0 bases, with 14 bases remaining between them. The CDR3 extends over 16 amino acids. Germline V gives CDR1 MNHEY, CDR2 SMNVEV (reference sequence). CDR3 sequence: CASSLGGRGVSYEQYF. The CDR3 coding sequence is TGTGCCAGCAGTTTAGGTGGCAGGGGGGTCTCCTACGAGCAGTACTTC.

The chain employs TRBV14 and TRBJ2-7, with D perhaps given as TRBD1 or TRBD2 (6 bases each). CDR1 and CDR2 (germline): SGHDN, FVKESK. This CDR3 is 13 amino acids long. V was pared by 1 base and J by 6 bases, with 10 bases between. CDR3 in amino acids: CASSQARGLEQYF. CDR3 nucleotide sequence: TGTGCCAGCAGCCAAGCTCGGGGGCTCGAGCAGTACTTC.

The chain is built from TRBV5-8 and TRBJ2-7, with 13 bases aligning to TRBD2. Trimming removed 4 bases from V and 5 bases from J; junction bases left unmatched: 12. Germline CDR1 SGHTS, CDR2 YDEGEE. This CDR3 has 17 residues. The CDR3 coding sequence is TGTGCCAGCAGCCTGACCGGGACTAGCGGGGTTTCGGACGAGCAGTACTTC. Translating it yields CASSLTGTSGVSDEQYF.

The chain has TRBV5-4 and TRBJ1-2, with D possibly TRBD1 on 5 matching bases. This CDR3 contains 13 residues. V dropped 1 base and J dropped 8 bases, with 12 bases sitting between them. Germline CDR1 SGHNT, CDR2 YYREEE (reference sequence). CDR3 amino acids: CASSLSGSGGYTF. The CDR3 bases are TGTGCCAGCAGCTTGTCGGGTTCAGGGGGCTACACCTTC.

This chain connects TRBV10-3 to TRBJ1-5; 7 bases match TRBD1. Germline V gene sequence: CDR1 ENHRY, CDR2 SYGVKD. J gave up 3 bases and V 4 bases, and 3 bases lay outside the gene matches. This CDR3 comprises 14 residues. Here the CDR3 reads CAISGTGDNQPQHF. The CDR3 DNA follows: TGTGCCATCAGTGGGACAGGCGACAATCAGCCCCAGCATTTT.

This chain links TRBV12-3 or TRBV12-4 with TRBJ2-7, with D maybe TRBD2 (6 bases). The CDR3 sequence is 12 residues long. V dropped 5 bases and J dropped 6 bases, with 11 bases sitting between them. CDR3 loop: CASSPGGREQYF. For the CDR3, the DNA is TGTGCCAGCAGTCCCGGGGGTCGCGAGCAGTACTTC.

This chain joins TRBV6-5 and TRBJ1-5, with a weak D call TRBD1 (5 bases). The CDR3 is 12 residues long. V was shortened by 8 bases and J by 4 bases, with 9 bases between the two germline ends. Germline-derived CDR1 and CDR2 are MNHEY and SVGAGI. CDR3 coding DNA: TGTGCCAGCCTGAGGGGAAATCAGCCCCAGCATTTT. Translation: CASLRGNQPQHF.

The chain links TRBV28 to TRBJ2-5; D might be TRBD2 (7 bases). With 2 bases removed from V and 5 bases from J, the gap between germline ends came to 21 bases. The germline V gene has CDR1 MDHEN and CDR2 SYDVKM. The CDR3 is 17 residues long. CDR3 region: CASSLPLSGGQWETQYF. DNA for the CDR3: TGTGCCAGCAGTTTACCCTTGTCCGGGGGGCAGTGGGAGACCCAGTACTTC.

This clone was observed a single time. This chain links TRBV25-1 with TRBJ2-7; 7 bases line up with TRBD2. CDR1 and CDR2 from the germline V gene are MGHDK and SYGVNS. The CDR3 runs 11 residues. The V segment lost 8 bases and the J segment 3 bases; nucleotides outside the gene matches: 1. CDR3 residues: CASGRGYEQYF. In DNA, the CDR3 is TGTGCCAGCGGGAGGGGCTACGAGCAGTACTTC.

The rearrangement links TRBV5-6 to TRBJ1-1; D unresolved. Germline CDR1 reads SGHDT; CDR2 reads YYEEEE. This CDR3 comprises 16 residues. V was clipped by 5 bases and J by 1 base, with 18 bases between them. CDR3 protein: CASSFATSGRNTEAFF. As DNA, the CDR3 is TGTGCCAGCAGTTTCGCGACCTCGGGGAGGAACACTGAAGCTTTCTTT.

This clone was observed a single time. The chain recombines TRBV9 with TRBJ1-2; D perhaps matches TRBD1 (6 bases). Germline-derived CDR1 and CDR2 are SGDLS and YYNGEE. This CDR3 spans 16 amino acids. The ends were cut back, 1 base at V and 5 bases at J, with 18 bases in the middle. CDR3 in amino acids: CASSVRRGGLAYGYTF. In DNA form, the CDR3 reads TGTGCCAGCAGCGTACGGAGAGGGGGATTAGCTTATGGCTACACCTTC.

The chain uses TRBV5-8 and TRBJ1-3, with a weak D call TRBD1 (5 bases). Trimming cost V 1 base and J 1 base, with 9 bases left between them. CDR3 length: 15 residues. Germline V lookup: CDR1 SGHTS, CDR2 YDEGEE. The CDR3 DNA reads as TGTGCCAGCAGCTTGAGCAGGGTATCTGGAAACACCATATATTTT. It yields the protein CASSLSRVSGNTIYF. Full variable domain (rest looked up from reference TRBV5-8 and TRBJ1-3): EAGVTQSPTHLIKTRGQQATLRCSPISGHTSVYWYQQALGLGLQFLLWYDEGEERNRGNFPPRFSGRQFPNYSSELNVNALELEDSALYLCASSLSRVSGNTIYFGEGSWLTVV.

The V and J genes are TRBV10-3 and TRBJ2-5, with TRBD2 identical over 10 bases. Germline V gene data show CDR1 as ENHRY and CDR2 as SYGVKD. The CDR3 has 15 residues. V lost 3 bases to trimming and J lost 4 bases; unmatched junction nucleotides: 5. This CDR3 is CAISEWASGRETQYF. The CDR3 DNA sequence: TGTGCCATCAGTGAATGGGCTAGCGGGAGAGAGACCCAGTACTTC.

V and J are TRBV6-5 and TRBJ1-1, with D hard to call. The CDR3 loop spans 14 amino acids. V lost 3 bases and J lost 8, with 16 bases in between. Per the germline V gene, CDR1 is MNHEY and CDR2 is SVGAGI. As DNA, the CDR3 is TGTGCCAGCAGTTATAAGGTCTCTTTAAGCGAAGCTTTCTTT. Amino acid sequence: CASSYKVSLSEAFF.